The 26 T cell receptor beta chains below all came from one sample that was sequenced in a study of cytotoxic CD8 clonotypes in ibrutinib-treated CLL. The data were produced by immunoSEQ multiplex PCR, yet TCRdb's version contains in-frame clones alone and is incomplete. The repertoire consists of some 50,000 clones, with about 70% occurring once and the leading ten covering around 13%. The material sequenced was PBMCs, taken after 12 months of ibrutinib treatment. These receptors all stem from a human donor with chronic lymphocytic leukemia.

The genes are TRBV6-1 and TRBJ2-6, with D possibly matching TRBD2 (5 bases). From germline, CDR1 is MNHNS and CDR2 SASEGT. V was trimmed by 2 bases and J by 0 bases, leaving 8 bases between them. This CDR3 contains 16 residues. The CDR3 spells CASSEFGSSGANVLTF. DNA for the CDR3: TGTGCCAGCAGTGAATTTGGGAGCTCTGGGGCCAACGTCCTGACTTTC.

The V call is TRBV29-1, the J call TRBJ2-1, with a tentative D call TRBD2 (7 bases). Per germline, CDR1 SQVTM and CDR2 ANQGSEA. This CDR3 region has 14 residues. V was cut by 2 bases and J by 5 bases, with 13 bases left in between. The CDR3 nucleotides are TGCAGCGTTGAATCTGCGGGGGCCCACAATGAGCAGTTCTTC. It is translated as CSVESAGAHNEQFF.

The chain has TRBV7-2 and TRBJ2-3; TRBD1 aligns across 7 bases. With V trimmed by 3 bases and J by 0 bases, 3 bases remained unmatched. CDR1 is SGHTA and CDR2 is FQGNSA in the germline V gene. This CDR3 is 15 amino acids long. CDR3 residues: CASSLDRLSTDTQYF. DNA for the CDR3: TGTGCCAGCAGCTTGGACAGGTTAAGCACAGATACGCAGTATTTT. The full variable domain, completed using reference TRBV7-2 and TRBJ2-3, is GAGVSQSPSNKVTEKGKDVELRCDPISGHTALYWYRQSLGQGLEFLIYFQGNSAPDKSGLPSDRFSAERTGGSVSTLTIQRTQQEDSAVYLCASSLDRLSTDTQYFGPGTRLTVL.

J is TRBJ1-2 and V is TRBV7-3; TRBD1 matches at 7 bases. V lost 0 bases, J lost 8 bases, and 9 bases stayed unmatched. The CDR3 is made up of 15 amino acids. Germline V gene lookup returns CDR1 SGHTA and CDR2 FQGTGA. DNA of the CDR3: TGTGCCAGCAGCTTAACACCTGGACAGGCGGGAGGCTACACCTTC. Its translation: CASSLTPGQAGGYTF.

This chain uses TRBV5-1 with TRBJ1-6, with a weak D call TRBD1 (5 bases). Looked up from germline, CDR1 is SGHRS and CDR2 is YFSETQ. Trimming pared 1 base from V and 6 bases from J, leaving 14 bases between. The CDR3 is 16 residues long. The CDR3 is CASSLNPGLTNSPLHF. CDR3 nucleotides: TGCGCCAGCAGCTTGAACCCGGGACTGACTAATTCACCCCTCCACTTT.

V gene TRBV19 combines with J gene TRBJ1-1; maybe TRBD1 (6 bases). This CDR3 contains 15 residues. The V and J ends lost 7 bases and 1 base respectively, with 16 bases between them. Germline loops: CDR1 LNHDA, CDR2 SQIVND (reference sequence). CDR3 nucleotide sequence: TGTGCCAGTACCATCGCCGGGACACCGAACACTGAAGCTTTCTTT. Translation gives CASTIAGTPNTEAFF.

The rearrangement joins TRBV18 to TRBJ1-3, with TRBD1 as a possible D gene (5 bases). This CDR3 comprises 17 residues. The V end was cut by 2 bases, the J end by 0 bases, with 14 bases between. Per germline, CDR1 KGHSH and CDR2 LQKENI. The CDR3 nucleotides read TGTGCCAGCTCACCATTTGGGGCATCGACCTCTGGAAACACCATATATTTT. Translated: CASSPFGASTSGNTIYF.

This clone has more than one count but fewer than ten. The gene calls are TRBV10-3 and TRBJ2-3; D is undetermined. This CDR3 comprises 15 residues. Per the germline V gene, CDR1 is ENHRY and CDR2 is SYGVKD. Between the trimmed V and J ends, which lost 6 bases and 0 bases, there was a span of 13 bases. As DNA, the CDR3 is TGTGCCATCAGGAGTGCCATGACTAGCACAGATACGCAGTATTTT. This sequence encodes CAIRSAMTSTDTQYF.

This sequence joins TRBV6-1 and TRBJ1-6; 7 positions match TRBD1. Germline trimming cut 3 bases from V and 7 bases from J; bases unmatched to any gene: 6. Looked up from germline, CDR1 is MNHNS and CDR2 is SASEGT. The CDR3 has 15 amino acids. DNA of the CDR3: TGTGCCAGCAGTGACCTACAGGGGACAAATTCACCCCTCCACTTT. Its protein product is CASSDLQGTNSPLHF.

The V and J genes are TRBV19 and TRBJ1-5, with D perhaps matching TRBD1 (6 bases). The germline V gene encodes CDR1 LNHDA and CDR2 SQIVND (reference sequence). CDR3 length: 14 residues. Trimming removed 5 bases from V and 8 bases from J, with 16 bases in between. The CDR3 loop is CASSVTGGGEPQHF. CDR3 in DNA: TGTGCCAGTAGTGTGACAGGAGGTGGCGAGCCCCAGCATTTT. Full variable domain (remainder filled in from reference TRBV19 and TRBJ1-5): DGGITQSPKYLFRKEGQNVTLSCEQNLNHDAMYWYRQDPGQGLRLIYYSQIVNDFQKGDIAEGYSVSREKKESFPLTVTSAQKNPTAFYLCASSVTGGGEPQHFGDGTRLSIL.

The chain joins TRBV28 to TRBJ1-1; 7 nucleotides match TRBD1. Germline lookup yields CDR1 MDHEN and CDR2 SYDVKM. Trimming took 3 bases from V and 8 from J; bases not matched to a gene: 6. The CDR3 loop spans 13 amino acids. CDR3 residues: CASSFQGDREAFF. The DNA of the CDR3 is TGTGCCAGCAGTTTTCAGGGGGACAGAGAAGCTTTCTTT.

J is TRBJ2-5 and V is TRBV11-2; D remains unclear. Trimming shortened V by 3 bases and J by 3 bases, and 11 bases separated the two germline ends. The length of the CDR3 is 14 residues. Germline V gene data show CDR1 as SGHAT and CDR2 as FQNNGV. The CDR3 loop is CASSFQATKETQYF. DNA for the CDR3: TGTGCCAGCAGCTTTCAGGCAACAAAAGAGACCCAGTACTTC.

This clone has ten or more counts. Other nucleotide sequences in the sample specify the same CDR3. V gene TRBV27 combines with J gene TRBJ1-1; 8 nucleotides line up with TRBD1. The CDR3 totals 15 residues. Germline loops: CDR1 MNHEY, CDR2 SMNVEV (reference sequence). Trimming cost V 5 bases and J 6 bases; bases outside gene matches: 11. DNA of the CDR3: TGTGCCAGCAGTCCTTTAACAGGGGGATACGCTGAAGCTTTCTTT. This encodes CASSPLTGGYAEAFF.

The chain employs TRBV19 and TRBJ1-1, with 7 bases matching TRBD1. Germline V gives CDR1 LNHDA, CDR2 SQIVND (reference sequence). The CDR3 spans 14 residues. J gave up 6 bases and V 2 bases, and 6 bases lay outside the gene matches. The CDR3 sequence is CASSIQGTVAEAFF. CDR3 in DNA: TGTGCCAGTAGTATACAAGGGACAGTCGCTGAAGCTTTCTTT.

This clone was seen more than once but under ten times. The chain combines TRBV18 with TRBJ1-1; D gene unclear. This CDR3 has 12 amino acids. The germline CDR1 and CDR2 sequences are KGHSH and LQKENI. Trimming took off 3 bases at V and 3 bases at J, with 5 bases between the two ends. CDR3 in DNA: TGTGCCAGCTCACCTATCGACACTGAAGCTTTCTTT. It translates to CASSPIDTEAFF.

The rearrangement uses TRBV5-1 and TRBJ2-3, with a possible D match to TRBD1 (5 bases). The germline CDR1 and CDR2 sequences are SGHRS and YFSETQ. The CDR3 sequence is 15 residues long. The V end was cut by 2 bases, the J end by 0 bases, with 10 bases between. This CDR3 reads CASSFDSPSTDTQYF. CDR3 in DNA: TGCGCCAGCAGCTTTGACAGCCCCAGCACAGATACGCAGTATTTT. Using reference TRBV5-1 and TRBJ2-3 for the parts outside the CDR3, the full variable domain is KAGVTQTPRYLIKTRGQQVTLSCSPISGHRSVSWYQQTPGQGLQFLFEYFSETQRNKGNFPGRFSGRQFSNSRSEMNVSTLELGDSALYLCASSFDSPSTDTQYFGPGTRLTVL.

V is TRBV27 and J is TRBJ2-2; D assignment may be TRBD1 or TRBD2 (6 bases each). V dropped 5 bases and J dropped 3 bases, with 13 bases sitting between them. The germline V gene encodes CDR1 MNHEY and CDR2 SMNVEV (reference sequence). The CDR3 sequence is 15 residues long. The CDR3 loop is CASSQSGAYTGELFF. In nucleotides, the CDR3 is TGTGCCAGCAGTCAATCGGGGGCCTACACCGGGGAGCTGTTTTTT.

The chain links TRBV12-2 to TRBJ1-1. TRBV12-2 is a documented pseudogene. This CDR3 is 14 amino acids long. The CDR3 nucleotides read TGTGCAAGTCGCTTGCAACGGTGGAACACTGAAGCTTTCTTT. It translates to CASRLQRWNTEAFF.

The V and J genes are TRBV30 and TRBJ1-6; TRBD1 aligns across 8 bases. CDR1 and CDR2 from the germline V gene are GTSNPN and SVGIG (reference sequence). Trimming at V came to 0 bases and at J to 7 bases, leaving 8 bases not matched to a gene. The CDR3 is 16 amino acids. The DNA for the CDR3 is TGTGCCTGGAGTGTACTTACTCGACAGGGGAATTCACCCCTCCACTTT. Its translation is CAWSVLTRQGNSPLHF.

The genes are TRBV6-6 and TRBJ2-2; 7 nucleotides align to TRBD1. Germline assignment: CDR1 MNHNY and CDR2 SVGAGI (reference sequence). This CDR3 is built from 16 residues. J lost 3 bases, V lost 0 bases, and 4 bases had no gene match. CDR3 DNA: TGTGCCAGCAGTTACTCTCGGGACAGATACACCGGGGAGCTGTTTTTT. It encodes CASSYSRDRYTGELFF.

This clone was counted a few times. The V gene is TRBV5-4, the J gene TRBJ2-3, with 8 bases lining up with TRBD2. The trim removed 5 bases at V and 2 bases at J, leaving 7 bases unmatched. Germline V gene lookup returns CDR1 SGHNT and CDR2 YYREEE (reference sequence). The CDR3 length is 15 residues. The CDR3 loop is CASSESGGDTDTQYF. The CDR3 nucleotides read TGTGCCAGCAGTGAGAGCGGGGGCGACACAGATACGCAGTATTTT.

The chain is built from TRBV2 and TRBJ2-7; TRBD1 agrees at 9 bases. CDR3 length: 17 residues. Germline V gene lookup returns CDR1 SNHLY and CDR2 FYNNEI. Trimming cost V 0 bases and J 5 bases; bases outside gene matches: 11. The CDR3 coding sequence is TGTGCCAGCAGTGAAGCGCTTCATGGACAGGGGTTCAACGAGCAGTACTTC. This translates into CASSEALHGQGFNEQYF.

The table lists this clone with a few counts. This chain uses TRBV15 with TRBJ1-2; unclear D gene. Germline V CDR1 and CDR2: LNHNV, YYDKDF (reference sequence). This CDR3 has 13 amino acids. V was pared by 1 base and J by 2 bases, with 5 bases between. The CDR3 sequence is CATSRVQNYGYTF. CDR3 DNA sequence: TGTGCCACCAGCAGAGTACAGAACTATGGCTACACCTTC. Looking up the rest from reference TRBV15 and TRBJ1-2 gives the full variable domain: DAMVIQNPRYQVTQFGKPVTLSCSQTLNHNVMYWYQQKSSQAPKLLFHYYDKDFNNEADTPDNFQSRRPNTSFCFLDIRSPGLGDTAMYLCATSRVQNYGYTFGSGTRLTVV.

The CDR3 is CASSSPGTNQLEQFF. DNA for the CDR3: TGTGCCAGCAGTTCCCCCGGGACAAACCAATTAGAGCAGTTCTTC. This chain joins TRBV28 and TRBJ2-1; weak D call: TRBD1 (6 bases). The germline V gene has CDR1 MDHEN and CDR2 SYDVKM. The CDR3 is 15 residues long. V lost 4 bases and J lost 10, with 20 bases in between. Looking up the rest from reference TRBV28 and TRBJ2-1 gives the full variable domain: DVKVTQSSRYLVKRTGEKVFLECVQDMDHENMFWYRQDPGLGLRLIYFSYDVKMKEKGDIPEGYSVSREKKERFSLILESASTNQTSMYLCASSSPGTNQLEQFFGPGTRLTVL.

The V and J genes are TRBV7-8 and TRBJ2-2; possible D gene TRBD2, 5 bases. The CDR3 spans 14 residues. CDR1 is SGHVS and CDR2 is FQNEAQ in the germline V gene. V lost 3 bases and J 3 bases, leaving 8 bases between the germline ends. The chain's CDR3 is CASSFRADTGELFF. The DNA of the CDR3 is TGTGCCAGCAGCTTCCGAGCGGACACCGGGGAGCTGTTTTTT.

This chain connects TRBV4-1 to TRBJ2-1, with 9 positions matching TRBD1. Per the germline V gene, CDR1 is MGHRA and CDR2 is YSYEKL. The CDR3 consists of 15 residues. Trimming at V came to 2 bases and at J to 8 bases, leaving 7 bases not matched to a gene. The CDR3 nucleotides read TGCGCCAGCAGCCAACTCGGGACAGGGAACGATGAGCAGTTCTTC. Translated, it gives CASSQLGTGNDEQFF.